This TCR beta chain is drawn from a study of T cells in Graves' hyperthyroidism and ophthalmopathy. Background on the study: Peripheral blood sampling occurred at initial diagnosis, before any treatment.

Study outcomes and limitations: Clonotypes that were expanded in thyroid above 0.001 mostly appeared in blood too. Ophthalmopathy was told apart from stable hyperthyroidism by a 13 V-J model.

This CDR3 is built from 17 residues. CDR1 is LNHDA, CDR2 SQIVND, per germline (reference sequence). Trimming removed 8 bases from V and 3 bases from J; junction bases left unmatched: 19. On this clonotype itself: The target antigen is unknown.

The PBMCs were sourced from fresh peripheral blood (10 ml). RNA transcripts served as the template for amplifying TCR beta CDR3 regions. First-round RT-PCR targeting the TCR CDR3 was performed with the HTBI primer set. TCRdb ran MiXCR on the multiplex PCR reads and lists one entry per CDR3 protein. The table records 800,000 or so distinct CDR3 sequences, around 38% of them present only once. The receptor comes from a man in his late teens or twenties with Graves' hyperthyroidism. The sample taken for sequencing was blood. The V gene is TRBV19, the J gene TRBJ2-7; 7 nucleotides line up with TRBD1. The CDR3 DNA reads as TGTGCCAGTCCCGTTGATATACCTCCGGGACAGCACTACGAGCAGTACTTC. The encoded protein is CASPVDIPPGQHYEQYF.